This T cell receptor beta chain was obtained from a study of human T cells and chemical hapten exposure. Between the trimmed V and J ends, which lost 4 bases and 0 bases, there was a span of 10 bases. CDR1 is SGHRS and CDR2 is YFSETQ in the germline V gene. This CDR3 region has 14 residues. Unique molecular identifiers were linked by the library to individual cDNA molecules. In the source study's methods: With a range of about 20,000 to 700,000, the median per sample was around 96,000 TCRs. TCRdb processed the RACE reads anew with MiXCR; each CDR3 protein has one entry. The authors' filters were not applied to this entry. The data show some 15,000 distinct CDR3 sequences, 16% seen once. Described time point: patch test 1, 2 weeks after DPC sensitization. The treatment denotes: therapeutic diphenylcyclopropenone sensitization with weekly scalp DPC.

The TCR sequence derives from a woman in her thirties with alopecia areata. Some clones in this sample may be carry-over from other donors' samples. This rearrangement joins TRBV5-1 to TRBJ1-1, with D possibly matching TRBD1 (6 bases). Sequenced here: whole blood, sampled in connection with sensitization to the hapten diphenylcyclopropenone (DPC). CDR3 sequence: CASSAGHLNTEAFF. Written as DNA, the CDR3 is TGCGCCAGCAGCGCGGGACACCTGAACACTGAAGCTTTCTTT.